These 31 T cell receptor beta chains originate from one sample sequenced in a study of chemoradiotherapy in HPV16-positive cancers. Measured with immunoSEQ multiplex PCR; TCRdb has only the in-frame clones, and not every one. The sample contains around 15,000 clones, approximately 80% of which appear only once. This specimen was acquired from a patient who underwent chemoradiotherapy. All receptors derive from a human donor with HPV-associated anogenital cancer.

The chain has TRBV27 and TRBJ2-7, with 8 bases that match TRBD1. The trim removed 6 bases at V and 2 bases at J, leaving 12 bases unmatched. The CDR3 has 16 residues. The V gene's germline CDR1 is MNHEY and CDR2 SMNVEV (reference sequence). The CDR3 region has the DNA TGTGCCAGCAGACGTATCCAAGGGACAGGAACCTACGAGCAGTACTTC. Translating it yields CASRRIQGTGTYEQYF.

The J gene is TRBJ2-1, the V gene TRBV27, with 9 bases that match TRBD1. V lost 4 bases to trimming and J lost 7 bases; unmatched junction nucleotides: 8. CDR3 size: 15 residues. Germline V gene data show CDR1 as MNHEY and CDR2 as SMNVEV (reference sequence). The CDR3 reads CASSSEQGAWNEQFF. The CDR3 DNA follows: TGTGCCAGCAGTTCTGAACAGGGGGCGTGGAATGAGCAGTTCTTC.

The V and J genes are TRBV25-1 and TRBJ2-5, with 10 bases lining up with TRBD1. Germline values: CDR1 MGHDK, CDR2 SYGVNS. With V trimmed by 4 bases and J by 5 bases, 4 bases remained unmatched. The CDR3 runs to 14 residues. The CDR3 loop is CASSGDRGPETQYF. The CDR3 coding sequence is TGTGCCAGCAGTGGGGACAGGGGACCGGAGACCCAGTACTTC.

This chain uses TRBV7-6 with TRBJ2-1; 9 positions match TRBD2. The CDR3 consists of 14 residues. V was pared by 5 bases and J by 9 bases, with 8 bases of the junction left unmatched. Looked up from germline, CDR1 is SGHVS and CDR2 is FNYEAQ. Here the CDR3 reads CASSLRTSVLEQFF. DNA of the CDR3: TGTGCCAGCAGCCTCCGGACTAGCGTGCTTGAGCAGTTCTTC. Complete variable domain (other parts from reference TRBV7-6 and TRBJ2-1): GAGVSQSPRYKVTKRGQDVALRCDPISGHVSLYWYRQALGQGPEFLTYFNYEAQQDKSGLPNDRFSAERPEGSISTLTIQRTEQRDSAMYRCASSLRTSVLEQFFGPGTRLTVL.

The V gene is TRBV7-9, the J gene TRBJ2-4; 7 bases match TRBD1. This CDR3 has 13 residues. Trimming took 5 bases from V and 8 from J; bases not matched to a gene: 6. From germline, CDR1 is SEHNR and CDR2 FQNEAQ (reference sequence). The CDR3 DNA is TGTGCCAGCAGCCCGACAGGGCTTGACATTCAGTACTTC. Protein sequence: CASSPTGLDIQYF.

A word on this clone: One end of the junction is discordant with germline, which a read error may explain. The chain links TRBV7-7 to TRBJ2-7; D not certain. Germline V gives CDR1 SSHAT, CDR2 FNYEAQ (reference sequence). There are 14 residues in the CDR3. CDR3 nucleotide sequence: TGTGCTAGCAGCTTAACCACAAATGCCTACGAGCAGTACTTC. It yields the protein CASSLTTNAYEQYF.

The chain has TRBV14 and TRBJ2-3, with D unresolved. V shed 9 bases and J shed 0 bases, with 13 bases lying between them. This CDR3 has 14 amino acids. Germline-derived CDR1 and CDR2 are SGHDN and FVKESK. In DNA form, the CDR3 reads TGTGCCAGTGCTAGACTCCCTAGCACAGATACGCAGTATTTT. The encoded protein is CASARLPSTDTQYF.

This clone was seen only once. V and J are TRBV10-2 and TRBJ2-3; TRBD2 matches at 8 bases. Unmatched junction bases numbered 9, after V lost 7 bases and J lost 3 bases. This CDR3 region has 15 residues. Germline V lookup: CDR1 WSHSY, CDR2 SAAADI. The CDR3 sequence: CASTPGLGPTDTQYF. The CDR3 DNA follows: TGCGCCAGCACTCCGGGACTAGGGCCGACAGATACGCAGTATTTT.

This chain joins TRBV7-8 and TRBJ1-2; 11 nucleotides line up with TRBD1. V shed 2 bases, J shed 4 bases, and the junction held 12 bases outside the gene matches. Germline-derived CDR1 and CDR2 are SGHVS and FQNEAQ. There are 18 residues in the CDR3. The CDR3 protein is CASSLIWTGGSLGYGYTF. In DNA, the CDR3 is TGTGCCAGCAGCTTAATCTGGACAGGGGGCTCGCTCGGCTATGGCTACACCTTC.

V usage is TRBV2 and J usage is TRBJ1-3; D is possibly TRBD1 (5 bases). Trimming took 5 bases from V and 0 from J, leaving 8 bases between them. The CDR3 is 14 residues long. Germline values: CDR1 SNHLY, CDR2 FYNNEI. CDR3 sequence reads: CASSRDGSGNTIYF. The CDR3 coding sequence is TGTGCCAGCAGTCGGGACGGCTCTGGAAACACCATATATTTT.

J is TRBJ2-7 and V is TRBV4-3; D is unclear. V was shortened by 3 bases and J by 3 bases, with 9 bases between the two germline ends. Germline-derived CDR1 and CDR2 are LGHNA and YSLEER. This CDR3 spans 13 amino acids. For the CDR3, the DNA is TGCGCCAGCAGCCATGGTCCTCACTACGAGCAGTACTTC. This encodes CASSHGPHYEQYF.

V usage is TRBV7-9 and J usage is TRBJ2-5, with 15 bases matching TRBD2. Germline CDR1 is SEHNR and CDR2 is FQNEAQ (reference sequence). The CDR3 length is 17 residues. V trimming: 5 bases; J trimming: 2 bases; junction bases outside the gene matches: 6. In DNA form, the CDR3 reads TGTGCCAGCAGCGATCCGGGACTAGCGGGGGGTCAAGAGACCCAGTACTTC. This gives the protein CASSDPGLAGGQETQYF.

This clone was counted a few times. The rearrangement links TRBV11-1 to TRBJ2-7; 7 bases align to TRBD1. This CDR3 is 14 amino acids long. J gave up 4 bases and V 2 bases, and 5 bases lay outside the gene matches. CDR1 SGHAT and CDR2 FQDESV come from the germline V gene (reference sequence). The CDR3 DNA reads TGTGCCAGCAGCTTATTGACAGGGAAGTACGAGCAGTACTTC. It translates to CASSLLTGKYEQYF.

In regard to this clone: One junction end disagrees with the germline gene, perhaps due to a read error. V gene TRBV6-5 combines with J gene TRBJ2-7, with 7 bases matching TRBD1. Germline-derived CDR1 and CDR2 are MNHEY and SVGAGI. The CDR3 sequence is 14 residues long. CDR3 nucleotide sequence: TGTGCCGGCAGTAACCAACAGGGGATCTACGAGCAGTACTTC. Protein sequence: CAGSNQQGIYEQYF.

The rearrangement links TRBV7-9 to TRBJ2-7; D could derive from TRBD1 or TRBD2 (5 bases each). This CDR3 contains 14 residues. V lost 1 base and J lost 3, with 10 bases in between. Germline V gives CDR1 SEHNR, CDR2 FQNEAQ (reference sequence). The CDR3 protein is CASSLGGVYYEQYF. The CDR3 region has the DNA TGTGCCAGCAGCTTAGGAGGGGTCTACTACGAGCAGTACTTC.

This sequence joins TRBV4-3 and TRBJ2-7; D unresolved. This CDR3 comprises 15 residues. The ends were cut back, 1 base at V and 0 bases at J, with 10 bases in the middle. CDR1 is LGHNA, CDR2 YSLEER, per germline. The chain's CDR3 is CASSQGPTNSYEQYF. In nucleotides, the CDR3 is TGCGCCAGCAGCCAAGGTCCAACTAACTCCTACGAGCAGTACTTC.

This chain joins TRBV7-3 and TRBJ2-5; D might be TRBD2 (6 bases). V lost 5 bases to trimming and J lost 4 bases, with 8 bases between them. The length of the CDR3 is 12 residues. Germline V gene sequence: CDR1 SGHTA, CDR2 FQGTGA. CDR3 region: CASSVGGETQYF. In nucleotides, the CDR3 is TGTGCCAGCAGCGTGGGGGGAGAGACCCAGTACTTC.

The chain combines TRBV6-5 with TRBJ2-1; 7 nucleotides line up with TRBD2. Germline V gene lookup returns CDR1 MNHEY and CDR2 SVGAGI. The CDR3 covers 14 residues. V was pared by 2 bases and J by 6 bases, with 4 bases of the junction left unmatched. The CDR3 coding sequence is TGTGCCAGCAGTTACAACGGGGAGGGCAATGAGCAGTTCTTC. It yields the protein CASSYNGEGNEQFF.

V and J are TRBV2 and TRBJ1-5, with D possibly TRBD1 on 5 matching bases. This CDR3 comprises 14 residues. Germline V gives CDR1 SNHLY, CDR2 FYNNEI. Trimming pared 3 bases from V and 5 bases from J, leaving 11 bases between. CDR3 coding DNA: TGTGCCAGCAGTGAGAGTAGAGGGGATCAGCCCCAGCATTTT. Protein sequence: CASSESRGDQPQHF. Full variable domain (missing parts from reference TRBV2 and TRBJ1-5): EPEVTQTPSHQVTQMGQEVILRCVPISNHLYFYWYRQILGQKVEFLVSFYNNEISEKSEIFDDQFSVERPDGSNFTLKIRSTKLEDSAMYFCASSESRGDQPQHFGDGTRLSIL.

CDR3 DNA: TGTGCCTACACAGCCTTTAGGAATGAAAAACTGTTTTTT. Its translation: CAYTAFRNEKLFF. The V gene is TRBV30, the J gene TRBJ1-4; D remains unclear. Germline V gene lookup returns CDR1 GTSNPN and CDR2 SVGIG (reference sequence). The length of the CDR3 is 13 residues. Deletions cut 7 bases from V and 5 bases from J, with 14 bases between.

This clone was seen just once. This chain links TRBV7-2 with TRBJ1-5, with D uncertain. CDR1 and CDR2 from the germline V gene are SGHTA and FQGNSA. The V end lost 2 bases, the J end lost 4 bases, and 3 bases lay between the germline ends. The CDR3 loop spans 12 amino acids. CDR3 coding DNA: TGTGCCAGCAGCTTAAATAATCAGCCCCAGCATTTT. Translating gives CASSLNNQPQHF.

Here the CDR3 DNA reads TGTGCCAGTAGATTCTCTGGGGCCAACGTCCTGACTTTC. It yields the protein CASRFSGANVLTF. The chain uses TRBV19 and TRBJ2-6; no firm D call. This CDR3 contains 13 residues. Germline V gene sequence: CDR1 LNHDA, CDR2 SQIVND (reference sequence). V gave up 6 bases and J gave up 0 bases, with 3 bases separating them.

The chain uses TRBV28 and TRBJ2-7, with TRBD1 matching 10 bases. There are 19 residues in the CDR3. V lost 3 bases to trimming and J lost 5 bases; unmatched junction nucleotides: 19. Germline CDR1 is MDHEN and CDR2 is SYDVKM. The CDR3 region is CASSFKAEAGTGAADEQYF. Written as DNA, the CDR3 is TGTGCCAGCAGTTTTAAGGCGGAGGCCGGGACAGGGGCCGCCGACGAGCAGTACTTC.

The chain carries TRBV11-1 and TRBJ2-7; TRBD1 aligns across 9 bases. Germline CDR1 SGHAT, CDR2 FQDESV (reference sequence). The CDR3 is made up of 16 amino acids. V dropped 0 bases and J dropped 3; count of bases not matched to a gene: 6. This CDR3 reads CASSLAMGQGRYEQYF. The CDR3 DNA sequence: TGTGCCAGCAGCTTAGCGATGGGACAGGGCCGCTACGAGCAGTACTTC.

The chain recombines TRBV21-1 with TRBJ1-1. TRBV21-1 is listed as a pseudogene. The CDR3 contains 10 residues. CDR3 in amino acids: CASSKLSAFF. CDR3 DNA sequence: TGTGCCAGCAGCAAACTGTCTGCTTTCTTT.

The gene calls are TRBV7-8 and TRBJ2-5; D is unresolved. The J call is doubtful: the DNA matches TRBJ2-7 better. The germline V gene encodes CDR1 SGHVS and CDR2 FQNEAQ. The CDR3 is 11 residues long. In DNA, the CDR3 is TGTGCCAGCAGCTTAGCAAACGAGCAGTACTTC. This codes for CASSLANEQYF.

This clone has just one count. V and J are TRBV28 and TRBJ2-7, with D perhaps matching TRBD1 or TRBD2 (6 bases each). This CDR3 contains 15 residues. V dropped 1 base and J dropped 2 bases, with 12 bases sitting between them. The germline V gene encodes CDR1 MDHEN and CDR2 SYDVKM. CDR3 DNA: TGTGCCAGCAGTTTATTCCGGGGGCAAACCTACGAGCAGTACTTC. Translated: CASSLFRGQTYEQYF.

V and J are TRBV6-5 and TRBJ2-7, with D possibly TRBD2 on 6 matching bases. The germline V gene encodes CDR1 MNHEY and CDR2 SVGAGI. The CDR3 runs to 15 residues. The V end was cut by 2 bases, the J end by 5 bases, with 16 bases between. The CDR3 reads CASSYRRASTNEQYF. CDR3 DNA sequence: TGTGCCAGCAGTTACCGGAGGGCTTCAACGAACGAGCAGTACTTC.

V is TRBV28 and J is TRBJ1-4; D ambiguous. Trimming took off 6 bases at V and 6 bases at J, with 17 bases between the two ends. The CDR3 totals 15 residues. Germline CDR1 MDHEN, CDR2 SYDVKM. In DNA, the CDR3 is TGTGCCAGCAGGATTAGACCAGGTGTGGATGAAAAACTGTTTTTT. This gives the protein CASRIRPGVDEKLFF.

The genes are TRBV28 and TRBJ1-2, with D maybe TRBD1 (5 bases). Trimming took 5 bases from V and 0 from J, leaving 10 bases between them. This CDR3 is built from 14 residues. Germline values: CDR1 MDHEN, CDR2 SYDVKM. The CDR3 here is CASSPTGTNYGYTF. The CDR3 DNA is TGTGCCAGCAGTCCCACAGGAACTAACTATGGCTACACCTTC.

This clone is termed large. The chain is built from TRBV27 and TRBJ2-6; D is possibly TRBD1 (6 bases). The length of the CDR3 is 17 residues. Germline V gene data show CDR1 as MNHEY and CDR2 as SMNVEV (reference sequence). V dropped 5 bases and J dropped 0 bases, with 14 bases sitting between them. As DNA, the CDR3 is TGTGCCAGCAGTCCGTCGACAGGTTTCTCTGGGGCCAACGTCCTGACTTTC. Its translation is CASSPSTGFSGANVLTF.